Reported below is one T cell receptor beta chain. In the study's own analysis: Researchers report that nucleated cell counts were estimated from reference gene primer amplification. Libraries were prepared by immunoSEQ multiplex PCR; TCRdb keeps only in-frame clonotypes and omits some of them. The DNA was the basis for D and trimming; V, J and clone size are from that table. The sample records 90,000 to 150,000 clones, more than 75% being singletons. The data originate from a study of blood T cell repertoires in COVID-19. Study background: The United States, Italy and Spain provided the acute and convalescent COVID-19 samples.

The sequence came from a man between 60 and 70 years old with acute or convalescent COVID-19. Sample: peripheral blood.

In DNA, the CDR3 is TGTGCCAGCAGCTTCTCAGGGAAGTCTGGCGAGCAGTACTTC. Its protein is CASSFSGKSGEQYF. The chain joins TRBV7-9 to TRBJ2-7; D is possibly TRBD1 (5 bases). This CDR3 region has 14 residues. V shed 3 bases and J shed 6 bases, with 15 bases lying between them. Germline CDR1 SEHNR, CDR2 FQNEAQ (reference sequence).